What follows are 21 T cell receptor beta chains derived from one specimen sequenced in a study of cytomegalovirus exposure and HLA in healthy donors. The PCR had 60 Vbeta and 13 Jbeta primers. Assay used: immunoSEQ multiplex PCR; TCRdb lists only in-frame clones, some missing. This repertoire shows 75,000 to 95,000 clones, roughly 78% found once; its top ten account for 4% to 5.5%. The sample consisted of PBMCs. The receptors were gathered from a male donor in good health and CMV-seropositive.

The J gene is TRBJ2-2, the V gene TRBV7-9; D is perhaps TRBD2 (6 bases). The CDR3 totals 15 residues. The V end was cut by 3 bases, the J end by 5 bases, with 13 bases between. The germline CDR1 and CDR2 sequences are SEHNR and FQNEAQ (reference sequence). CDR3 nucleotides: TGTGCCAGCAGCTTCGGGGGAGTAGGGACCGGGGAGCTGTTTTTT. It is translated as CASSFGGVGTGELFF. The full variable domain, with the rest looked up from reference TRBV7-9 and TRBJ2-2, is DTGVSQNPRHKITKRGQNVTFRCDPISEHNRLYWYRQTLGQGPEFLTYFQNEAQLEKSRLLSDRFSAERPKGSFSTLEIQRTEQGDSAMYLCASSFGGVGTGELFFGEGSRLTVL.

This chain joins TRBV30 and TRBJ1-2; 8 positions match TRBD1. Germline V gives CDR1 GTSNPN, CDR2 SVGIG (reference sequence). The CDR3 extends over 13 amino acids. V lost 1 base to trimming and J lost 8 bases; unmatched junction nucleotides: 6. The CDR3 DNA reads as TGTGCCTGGAGTGGCCACGCAGGGGGCGGCTACACCTTC. This gives the protein CAWSGHAGGGYTF.

The rearrangement links TRBV2 to TRBJ1-4, with TRBD1 matching 10 bases. Germline trimming cut 8 bases from V and 5 bases from J; bases unmatched to any gene: 11. Germline CDR1 reads SNHLY; CDR2 reads FYNNEI. The CDR3 consists of 16 residues. CDR3 protein: CASFRDRGWENEKLFF. CDR3 DNA: TGTGCCAGCTTTCGGGACAGGGGTTGGGAAAATGAAAAACTGTTTTTT. The entire variable domain, with the rest obtained from reference TRBV2 and TRBJ1-4, is as follows: EPEVTQTPSHQVTQMGQEVILRCVPISNHLYFYWYRQILGQKVEFLVSFYNNEISEKSEIFDDQFSVERPDGSNFTLKIRSTKLEDSAMYFCASFRDRGWENEKLFFGSGTQLSVL.

The chain recombines TRBV5-6 with TRBJ2-3; 11 bases agree with TRBD2. Germline values: CDR1 SGHDT, CDR2 YYEEEE. The trim removed 2 bases at V and 8 bases at J, leaving 10 bases unmatched. The CDR3 sequence is 16 residues long. Here the CDR3 reads CASSFLIAGGAFTQYF. Written as DNA, the CDR3 is TGTGCCAGCAGCTTCCTGATAGCGGGGGGGGCATTTACGCAGTATTTT.

The V and J genes are TRBV19 and TRBJ1-1; possible D gene TRBD1, 6 bases. V was clipped by 8 bases and J by 2 bases, with 12 bases between them. The CDR3 covers 13 residues. Germline V gene lookup returns CDR1 LNHDA and CDR2 SQIVND (reference sequence). CDR3 coding DNA: TGTGCCAGTGGGGACACTCACAACACTGAAGCTTTCTTT. Amino acid sequence: CASGDTHNTEAFF.

This clone appeared once. V gene TRBV5-6 combines with J gene TRBJ1-2, with 9 positions matching TRBD1. The length of the CDR3 is 16 residues. The ends lost 3 bases at V and 4 bases at J; junction bases unmatched: 10. The V gene's germline CDR1 is SGHDT and CDR2 YYEEEE. This CDR3 reads CASSSPGQGLGYGYTF. The CDR3 DNA reads as TGTGCCAGCAGCTCTCCGGGACAGGGCTTAGGCTATGGCTACACCTTC.

In its sample, this clone was seen a few times. The gene calls are TRBV28 and TRBJ1-1, with TRBD1 matching over 7 bases. The V gene end was trimmed by 5 bases and the J gene end by 11 bases; junction bases not matched to a gene: 20. The CDR3 totals 16 residues. Germline CDR1 and CDR2: MDHEN and SYDVKM. This chain's CDR3 is CASSLQGTVDPPQAFF. CDR3 DNA: TGTGCCAGCAGTCTCCAGGGGACAGTCGATCCCCCCCAGGCTTTCTTT.

V is TRBV28 and J is TRBJ1-5, with unresolved D. Trimming shortened V by 3 bases and J by 0 bases, and 12 bases separated the two germline ends. Germline CDR1 is MDHEN and CDR2 is SYDVKM. CDR3 length equals 16 residues. CDR3 bases: TGTGCCAGCAGTTTTGGGCCGACACTTAGCAATCAGCCCCAGCATTTT. Residues: CASSFGPTLSNQPQHF.

The chain combines TRBV28 with TRBJ2-1, with TRBD2 matching 13 bases. CDR1 is MDHEN, CDR2 SYDVKM, per germline. Trimming at V came to 2 bases and at J to 7 bases, leaving 5 bases not matched to a gene. The length of the CDR3 is 16 residues. The CDR3: CASSLSQGLAGNEQFF. In DNA, the CDR3 is TGTGCCAGCAGTTTAAGCCAGGGACTAGCGGGGAATGAGCAGTTCTTC. The whole variable domain, filled in from reference TRBV28 and TRBJ2-1, reads DVKVTQSSRYLVKRTGEKVFLECVQDMDHENMFWYRQDPGLGLRLIYFSYDVKMKEKGDIPEGYSVSREKKERFSLILESASTNQTSMYLCASSLSQGLAGNEQFFGPGTRLTVL.

This clone was recorded only once. The chain recombines TRBV29-1 with TRBJ2-5; D is unresolved. Near its end, the DNA agrees better with TRBJ2-7, so the J call may be wrong. CDR1 and CDR2 from the germline V gene are SQVTM and ANQGSEA. This CDR3 region has 14 residues. The chain's CDR3 is CSAAIVKSSYEQYF. The CDR3 region has the DNA TGCAGCGCCGCCATAGTGAAATCGTCCTACGAGCAGTACTTC.

V gene TRBV6-5 combines with J gene TRBJ2-6; D is unresolved. Trimming removed 4 bases from V and 2 bases from J, with 9 bases in between. The CDR3 is made up of 15 amino acids. CDR1 and CDR2 from the germline V gene are MNHEY and SVGAGI. The CDR3 bases are TGTGCCAGCAGTTCCAGGCTACCTGGGGCCAACGTCCTGACTTTC. As protein: CASSSRLPGANVLTF.

In nucleotides, the CDR3 is TGTGCCAGCAGTCCCCCAGGATCAACACAGCCCCAGCATTTT. Translated, it gives CASSPPGSTQPQHF. The genes are TRBV27 and TRBJ1-5, with unresolved D. Germline loops: CDR1 MNHEY, CDR2 SMNVEV (reference sequence). V was shortened by 5 bases and J by 7 bases, with 15 bases between the two germline ends. CDR3 length equals 14 residues.

This sequence joins TRBV7-9 and TRBJ1-1, with 9 bases that match TRBD1. The trim removed 4 bases at V and 1 base at J, leaving 4 bases unmatched. This CDR3 comprises 15 residues. Germline V gene data show CDR1 as SEHNR and CDR2 as FQNEAQ (reference sequence). The CDR3 spells CASSSGQGWNTEAFF. The CDR3 coding sequence is TGTGCCAGCAGCTCGGGACAGGGTTGGAACACTGAAGCTTTCTTT.

This chain links TRBV4-1 with TRBJ2-5; 8 bases are a match to TRBD1. CDR3 length: 14 residues. Losses at the gene ends were 4 bases for V and 3 bases for J; bases not matched to a gene: 4. Germline loops: CDR1 MGHRA, CDR2 YSYEKL. The CDR3 DNA is TGCGCCAGCAGCCCGTCGACAGGGGAAGAGACCCAGTACTTC. The encoded protein is CASSPSTGEETQYF.

The chain carries TRBV6-5 and TRBJ2-7; 8 bases match TRBD1. Germline CDR1 reads MNHEY; CDR2 reads SVGAGI. The J segment lost 1 base and the V segment lost 7 bases, leaving 6 bases of the junction unmatched. This CDR3 region has 14 residues. CDR3 sequence: CASTVTGGSYEQYF. DNA of the CDR3: TGTGCCAGCACGGTCACAGGGGGGTCCTACGAGCAGTACTTC.

This clone was seen only a few times. V usage is TRBV10-3 and J usage is TRBJ2-2; TRBD2 matches 8 bases. The CDR3 extends over 15 amino acids. Per germline, CDR1 ENHRY and CDR2 SYGVKD. V was pared by 2 bases and J by 6 bases, with 5 bases of the junction left unmatched. The CDR3: CAISEGLARSGELFF. In nucleotides, the CDR3 is TGTGCCATCAGTGAGGGACTAGCCAGGTCCGGGGAGCTGTTTTTT.

The V call is TRBV5-4, the J call TRBJ2-1; tentatively, D is TRBD2 (5 bases). Germline CDR1 SGHNT, CDR2 YYREEE (reference sequence). V gave up 2 bases and J gave up 2 bases, with 20 bases separating them. The CDR3 is 18 residues long. CDR3 residues: CASSLRDRGRIAYNEQFF. CDR3 nucleotide sequence: TGTGCCAGCAGCTTAAGGGATCGTGGGAGAATCGCCTACAATGAGCAGTTCTTC.

This chain joins TRBV2 and TRBJ1-3, with D possibly being TRBD1 (6 bases). The CDR3 covers 15 residues. The germline V gene has CDR1 SNHLY and CDR2 FYNNEI. V was trimmed by 3 bases and J by 4 bases, leaving 13 bases between them. The CDR3 spells CASSETGLSGNTIYF. The CDR3 DNA is TGTGCCAGCAGTGAGACAGGCCTCTCGGGAAACACCATATATTTT.

The chain links TRBV6-4 to TRBJ1-2, with TRBD1 identical over 8 bases. The V segment lost 10 bases and the J segment 2 bases; nucleotides outside the gene matches: 3. This CDR3 is built from 12 residues. The V gene's germline CDR1 is MRHNA and CDR2 SNTAGT. Here the CDR3 reads CANWTGNYGYTF. The CDR3 nucleotides read TGTGCCAACTGGACAGGGAACTATGGCTACACCTTC.

The chain recombines TRBV29-1 with TRBJ1-2, with TRBD1 matching over 10 bases. CDR3 length equals 12 residues. Per germline, CDR1 SQVTM and CDR2 ANQGSEA. V lost 4 bases to trimming and J lost 7 bases; unmatched junction nucleotides: 3. This chain's CDR3 is CSVGDRGGGYTF. As DNA, the CDR3 is TGCAGCGTTGGGGACAGGGGAGGTGGCTACACCTTC.

The gene calls are TRBV6-1 and TRBJ2-3; TRBD1 matches 9 bases. Trimming at V came to 5 bases and at J to 6 bases, leaving 9 bases not matched to a gene. The CDR3 loop spans 15 amino acids. Germline lookup yields CDR1 MNHNS and CDR2 SASEGT. The CDR3 DNA sequence: TGTGCCAGCAGTAGGTTCCGGGACAGGGCCGATACGCAGTATTTT. Its protein is CASSRFRDRADTQYF.